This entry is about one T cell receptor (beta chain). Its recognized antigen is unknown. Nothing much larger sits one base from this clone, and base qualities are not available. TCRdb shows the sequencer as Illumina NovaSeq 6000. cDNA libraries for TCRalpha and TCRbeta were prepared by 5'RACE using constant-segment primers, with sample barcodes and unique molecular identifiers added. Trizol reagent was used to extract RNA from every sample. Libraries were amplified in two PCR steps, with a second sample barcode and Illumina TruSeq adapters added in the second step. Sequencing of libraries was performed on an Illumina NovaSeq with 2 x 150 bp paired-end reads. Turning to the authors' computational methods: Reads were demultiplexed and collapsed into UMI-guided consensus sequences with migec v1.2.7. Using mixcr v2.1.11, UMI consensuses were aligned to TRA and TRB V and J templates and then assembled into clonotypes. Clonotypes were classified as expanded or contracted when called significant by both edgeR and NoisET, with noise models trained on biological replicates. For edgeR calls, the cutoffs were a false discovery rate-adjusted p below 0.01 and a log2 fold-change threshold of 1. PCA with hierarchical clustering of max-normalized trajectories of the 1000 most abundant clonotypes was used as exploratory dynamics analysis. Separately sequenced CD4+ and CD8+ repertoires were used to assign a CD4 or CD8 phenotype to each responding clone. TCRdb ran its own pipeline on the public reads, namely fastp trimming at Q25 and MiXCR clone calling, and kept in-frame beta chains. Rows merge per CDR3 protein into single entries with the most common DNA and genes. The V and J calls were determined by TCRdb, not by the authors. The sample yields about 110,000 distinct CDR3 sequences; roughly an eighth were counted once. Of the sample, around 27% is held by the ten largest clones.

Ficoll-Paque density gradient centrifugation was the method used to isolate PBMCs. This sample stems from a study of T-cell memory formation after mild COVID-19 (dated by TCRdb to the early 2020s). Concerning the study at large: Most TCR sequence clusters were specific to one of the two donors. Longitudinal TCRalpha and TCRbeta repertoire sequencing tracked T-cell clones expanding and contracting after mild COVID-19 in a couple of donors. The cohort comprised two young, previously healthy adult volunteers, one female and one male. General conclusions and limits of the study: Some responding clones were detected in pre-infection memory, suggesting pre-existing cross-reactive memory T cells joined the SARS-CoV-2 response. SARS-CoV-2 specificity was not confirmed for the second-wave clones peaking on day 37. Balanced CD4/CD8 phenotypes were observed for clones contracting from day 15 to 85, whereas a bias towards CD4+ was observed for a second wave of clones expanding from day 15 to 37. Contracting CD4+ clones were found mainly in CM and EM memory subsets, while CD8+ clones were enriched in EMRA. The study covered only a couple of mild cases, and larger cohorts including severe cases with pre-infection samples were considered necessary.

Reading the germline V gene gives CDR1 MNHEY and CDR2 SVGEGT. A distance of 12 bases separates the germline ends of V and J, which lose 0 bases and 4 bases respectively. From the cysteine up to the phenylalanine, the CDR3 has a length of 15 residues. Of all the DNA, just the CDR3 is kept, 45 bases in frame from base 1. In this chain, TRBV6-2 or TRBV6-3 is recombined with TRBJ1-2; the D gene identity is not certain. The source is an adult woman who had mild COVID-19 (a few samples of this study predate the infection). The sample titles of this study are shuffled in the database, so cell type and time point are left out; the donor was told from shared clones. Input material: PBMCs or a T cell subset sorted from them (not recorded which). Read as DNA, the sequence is TGTGCCAGCAGTTACTCGGAGGAGTCGGGCTATGGCTACACCTTC. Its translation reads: CASSYSEESGYGYTF.